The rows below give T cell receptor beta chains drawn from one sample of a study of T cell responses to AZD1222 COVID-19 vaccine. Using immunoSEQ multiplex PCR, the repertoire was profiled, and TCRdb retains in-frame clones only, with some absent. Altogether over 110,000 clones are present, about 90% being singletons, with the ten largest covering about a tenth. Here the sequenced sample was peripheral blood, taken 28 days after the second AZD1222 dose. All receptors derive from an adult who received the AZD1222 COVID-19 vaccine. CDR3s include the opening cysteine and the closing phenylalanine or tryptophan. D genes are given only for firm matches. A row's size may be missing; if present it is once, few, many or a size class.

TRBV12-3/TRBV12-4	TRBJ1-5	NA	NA	CASSQGSNQPQHF	TGTGCCAGCAGCCAGGGTAGCAATCAGCCCCAGCATTTT
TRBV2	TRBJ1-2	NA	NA	CASSWTDYGYTF	TGTGCCAGCAGTTGGACAGACTATGGCTACACCTTC
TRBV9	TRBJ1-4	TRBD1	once	CASSATGNSNEKLFF	TGTGCCAGCAGCGCGACAGGGAACTCTAATGAAAAACTGTTTTTT
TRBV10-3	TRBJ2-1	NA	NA	CAIRTPLGDNEQFF	TGTGCCATCAGGACGCCGCTAGGGGACAATGAGCAGTTCTTC
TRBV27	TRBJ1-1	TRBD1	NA	CASAPGQGYTEAFF	TGTGCCAGCGCGCCGGGACAGGGATACACTGAAGCTTTCTTT
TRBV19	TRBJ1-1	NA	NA	CASGGGTEAFF	TGTGCCAGTGGCGGGGGCACTGAAGCTTTCTTT
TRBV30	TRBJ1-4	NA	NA	CAYDRPNEKLFF	TGTGCCTATGACCGGCCGAATGAAAAACTGTTTTTT
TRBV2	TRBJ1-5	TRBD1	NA	CASSPGQGNQPQHF	TGTGCCAGCAGCCCGGGACAGGGTAACCAGCCCCAGCATTTT
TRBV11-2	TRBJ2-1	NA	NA	CASSSLRGVKNEQFF	TGTGCCAGCAGCTCCCTTCGGGGAGTGAAGAATGAGCAGTTCTTC
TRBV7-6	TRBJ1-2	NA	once	CASSSGGPGLTNYGYTF	TGTGCCAGCAGCTCTGGAGGGCCAGGGCTTACTAACTATGGCTACACCTTC
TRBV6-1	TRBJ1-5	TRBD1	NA	CASSEDRGVGNQPQHF	TGTGCCAGCAGTGAAGACAGGGGTGTGGGCAATCAGCCCCAGCATTTT
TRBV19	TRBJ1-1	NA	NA	CASSISLRGYTEAFF	TGTGCCAGTAGTATAAGTCTCAGGGGATACACTGAAGCTTTCTTT
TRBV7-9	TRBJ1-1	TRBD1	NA	CASSYPWKQDRGQIEAFF	TGTGCCAGCAGCTACCCCTGGAAGCAAGACAGGGGGCAAATTGAAGCTTTCTTT
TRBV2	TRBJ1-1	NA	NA	CAQDLNTEAFF	TGTGCCCAAGACCTGAACACTGAAGCTTTCTTT
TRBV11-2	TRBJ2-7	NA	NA	CASSLYSSAGYEQYF	TGTGCCAGCAGCCTCTACAGTTCGGCAGGGTACGAGCAGTACTTC
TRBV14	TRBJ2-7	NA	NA	CASSQEDGHFQCEQYF	TGTGCCAGCAGCCAAGAAGACGGCCACTTCCAATGCGAGCAGTACTTC
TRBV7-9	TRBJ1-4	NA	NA	CASQWVIGEKLFF	TGTGCCAGTCAGTGGGTTATAGGTGAAAAACTGTTTTTT
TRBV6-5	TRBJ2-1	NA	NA	CASRTLAGEQFF	TGTGCCAGCAGAACACTAGCTGGAGAGCAGTTCTTC
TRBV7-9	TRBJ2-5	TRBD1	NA	CASSSLAGTARETQYF	TGTGCCAGCAGCTCCCTAGCCGGGACAGCAAGAGAGACCCAGTACTTC
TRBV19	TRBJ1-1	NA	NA	CARTRLVAGEAFF	TGTGCCAGGACCCGACTCGTGGCGGGTGAAGCTTTCTTT
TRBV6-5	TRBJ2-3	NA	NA	CASRAGAQDTQYF	TGTGCCAGCAGGGCGGGGGCACAAGATACGCAGTATTTT
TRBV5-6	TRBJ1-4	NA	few	CASSLGSSEKLFF	TGTGCCAGCAGCCTGGGGAGTAGTGAAAAACTGTTTTTT
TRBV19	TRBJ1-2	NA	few	CASSPTRSRAPYGYTF	TGTGCCAGTAGTCCGACTCGTAGCAGGGCACCCTATGGCTACACCTTC
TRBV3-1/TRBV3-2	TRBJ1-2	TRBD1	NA	CASSAGGSGGYTF	TGTGCCAGCAGTGCAGGGGGCAGTGGAGGCTACACCTTC
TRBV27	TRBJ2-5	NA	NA	CASSLKVPRRETQYF	TGTGCCAGCAGTTTAAAAGTCCCCCGGAGAGAGACCCAGTACTTC
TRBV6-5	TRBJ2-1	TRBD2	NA	CATARGGRANNEQFF	TGTGCCACCGCCCGGGGCGGGAGGGCCAACAATGAGCAGTTCTTC
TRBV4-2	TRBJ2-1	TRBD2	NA	CASSQELLAGYNEQFF	TGTGCCAGCAGCCAAGAACTACTAGCGGGGTACAATGAGCAGTTCTTC
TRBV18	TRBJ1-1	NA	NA	CASSGARANTEAFF	TGTGCCAGCTCAGGGGCCCGGGCGAACACTGAAGCTTTCTTT
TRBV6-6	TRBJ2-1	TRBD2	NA	CASSLAGGNNEQFF	TGTGCCAGCAGTTTAGCGGGAGGGAACAATGAGCAGTTCTTC
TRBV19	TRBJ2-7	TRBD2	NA	CASSMTSGAAYEQYF	TGTGCCAGTAGTATGACTAGCGGGGCGGCCTACGAGCAGTACTTC
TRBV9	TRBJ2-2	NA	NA	CASSLTGWGTGELFF	TGTGCCAGCAGTTTAACAGGGTGGGGCACCGGGGAGCTGTTTTTT
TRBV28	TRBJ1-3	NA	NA	CASSFDGDPSGNTIYF	TGTGCCAGCAGTTTTGACGGGGACCCCTCTGGAAACACCATATATTTT
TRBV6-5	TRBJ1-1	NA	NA	CASSYRGLNTEAFF	TGTGCCAGCAGTTATAGGGGCCTGAACACTGAAGCTTTCTTT
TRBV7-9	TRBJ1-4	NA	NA	CASSLGQPSTNEKLFF	TGTGCCAGCAGCTTAGGGCAGCCTTCAACTAATGAAAAACTGTTTTTT
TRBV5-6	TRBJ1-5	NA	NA	CASSFGDQPQHF	TGTGCCAGCAGCTTTGGTGATCAGCCCCAGCATTTT
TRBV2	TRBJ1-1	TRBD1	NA	CASNGGQGNTEAFF	TGTGCCAGCAATGGGGGACAGGGGAACACTGAAGCTTTCTTT
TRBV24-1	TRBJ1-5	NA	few	CATTNRAWPQHF	TGTGCCACCACGAACCGAGCTTGGCCCCAGCATTTT
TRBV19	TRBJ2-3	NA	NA	CASRTGPTDTQYF	TGTGCCAGTAGGACAGGCCCCACAGATACGCAGTATTTT
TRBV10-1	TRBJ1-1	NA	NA	CAGEVNTEAFF	TGCGCGGGGGAAGTGAACACTGAAGCTTTCTTT
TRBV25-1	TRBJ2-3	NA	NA	CASSEPPGNTQYF	TGTGCCAGCAGTGAACCCCCAGGGAATACGCAGTATTTT
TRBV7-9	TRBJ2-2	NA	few	CASSLEPSRAPGELFF	TGTGCCAGCAGCTTAGAGCCATCAAGGGCACCCGGGGAGCTGTTTTTT
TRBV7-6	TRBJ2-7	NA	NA	CASGGAGPYEQYF	TGTGCCAGCGGGGGGGCAGGACCCTACGAGCAGTACTTC
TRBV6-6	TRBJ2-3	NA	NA	CASSSGPYTDTQYF	TGTGCCAGCAGTTCGGGCCCATACACAGATACGCAGTATTTT